The 32 T cell receptor beta chains listed next were all sequenced from one sample in a study of cytomegalovirus exposure and HLA in healthy donors. Method: immunoSEQ multiplex PCR; TCRdb's copy keeps in-frame clones and lacks some. This table has some 120,000 clones, around 86% appearing once. Sequencing input: PBMCs. All receptors come from a woman younger than 30 in good health and CMV-seronegative.

V and J are TRBV9 and TRBJ2-1; 10 positions agree with TRBD2. The germline CDR1 and CDR2 sequences are SGDLS and YYNGEE. The ends lost 2 bases at V and 7 bases at J; junction bases unmatched: 6. This CDR3 has 15 amino acids. The CDR3 DNA is TGTGCCAGCAGCGTGCTAGCGGGAGTGGGAAATGAGCAGTTCTTC. It encodes CASSVLAGVGNEQFF.

This clone was detected once. The chain is built from TRBV6-1 and TRBJ1-2; 7 nucleotides match TRBD1. The germline V gene encodes CDR1 MNHNS and CDR2 SASEGT. The CDR3 totals 14 residues. The ends lost 1 base at V and 4 bases at J; junction bases unmatched: 3. CDR3 nucleotides: TGTGCCAGCAGTGAAGTGGGACAGAGCTATGGCTACACCTTC. Translation gives CASSEVGQSYGYTF.

The sample holds one count of this clone. V gene TRBV30 combines with J gene TRBJ2-1, with D possibly TRBD1 on 5 matching bases. Germline V gives CDR1 GTSNPN, CDR2 SVGIG (reference sequence). CDR3 size: 15 residues. V lost 0 bases to trimming and J lost 2 bases, with 11 bases between them. The CDR3 spells CAWSVGTGTYNEQFF. In DNA form, the CDR3 reads TGTGCCTGGAGTGTAGGAACAGGCACCTACAATGAGCAGTTCTTC.

This clone was seen a few times. The gene calls are TRBV28 and TRBJ1-2, with TRBD1 matching over 9 bases. V dropped 3 bases and J dropped 10; count of bases not matched to a gene: 9. This CDR3 contains 14 residues. Per the germline V gene, CDR1 is MDHEN and CDR2 is SYDVKM. In nucleotides, the CDR3 is TGTGCCAGCAGTTTCTCCTCGGGACAGGGTGACTACACCTTC. The encoded protein is CASSFSSGQGDYTF.

The rearrangement joins TRBV7-6 to TRBJ2-7, with D maybe TRBD1 (6 bases). There are 16 residues in the CDR3. V was trimmed by 4 bases and J by 4 bases, leaving 20 bases between them. Germline V gives CDR1 SGHVS, CDR2 FNYEAQ. In nucleotides, the CDR3 is TGTGCCAGCAGCTCCAGCGCAGGGGCGGATATGTACGAGCAGTACTTC. Amino acids: CASSSSAGADMYEQYF.

The chain is built from TRBV5-4 and TRBJ1-2; no reliable D call. The germline V and J ends were trimmed by 4 bases and 5 bases, with 18 bases remaining between them. Germline loops: CDR1 SGHNT, CDR2 YYREEE (reference sequence). The CDR3 extends over 15 amino acids. CDR3 in DNA: TGTGCCAGCAGCCTGAGAGGGAGCTTGACTTATGGCTACACCTTC. Its translation is CASSLRGSLTYGYTF. Supplemented by reference TRBV5-4 and TRBJ1-2, the full variable domain reads ETGVTQSPTHLIKTRGQQVTLRCSSQSGHNTVSWYQQALGQGPQFIFQYYREEENGRGNFPPRFSGLQFPNYSSELNVNALELDDSALYLCASSLRGSLTYGYTFGSGTRLTVV.

This chain connects TRBV6-1 to TRBJ2-3, with D possibly matching TRBD2 (5 bases). V lost 0 bases, J lost 4 bases, and 14 bases lay in between. CDR1 and CDR2 from the germline V gene are MNHNS and SASEGT. The CDR3 extends over 16 amino acids. The CDR3 here is CASSEAGRLAADTQYF. The CDR3 coding sequence is TGTGCCAGCAGTGAAGCGGGAAGGCTAGCTGCAGATACGCAGTATTTT.

This clone has only a few counts. In DNA, the CDR3 is TGTGCCAGCAGCTTATTCCACACCCGGGAGGAGACCCAGTACTTC. Protein sequence: CASSLFHTREETQYF. This rearrangement joins TRBV7-9 to TRBJ2-5, with D perhaps TRBD2 (6 bases). Trimming removed 2 bases from V and 5 bases from J, with 15 bases in between. The CDR3 runs 15 residues. Germline CDR1 is SEHNR and CDR2 is FQNEAQ (reference sequence). The variable domain in full, with the rest retrieved from reference TRBV7-9 and TRBJ2-5, is DTGVSQNPRHKITKRGQNVTFRCDPISEHNRLYWYRQTLGQGPEFLTYFQNEAQLEKSRLLSDRFSAERPKGSFSTLEIQRTEQGDSAMYLCASSLFHTREETQYFGPGTRLLVL.

V usage is TRBV7-9 and J usage is TRBJ1-2; perhaps TRBD1 as D (5 bases). This CDR3 has 12 residues. Trimming stripped 1 base from V and 8 bases from J, with 8 bases between. Germline loops: CDR1 SEHNR, CDR2 FQNEAQ (reference sequence). Written as DNA, the CDR3 is TGTGCCAGCAGCTTAGGACAGTCCGGCTACACCTTC. Protein: CASSLGQSGYTF.

This clone has only one observation. This chain links TRBV5-4 with TRBJ2-5, with 8 bases that match TRBD1. With V trimmed by 4 bases and J by 2 bases, 4 bases remained unmatched. The length of the CDR3 is 14 residues. Germline V lookup: CDR1 SGHNT, CDR2 YYREEE (reference sequence). CDR3 amino acids: CASSLTGGQETQYF. The CDR3 region has the DNA TGTGCCAGCAGCCTTACAGGGGGGCAAGAGACCCAGTACTTC. The full variable domain, rest sourced from reference TRBV5-4 and TRBJ2-5, is ETGVTQSPTHLIKTRGQQVTLRCSSQSGHNTVSWYQQALGQGPQFIFQYYREEENGRGNFPPRFSGLQFPNYSSELNVNALELDDSALYLCASSLTGGQETQYFGPGTRLLVL.

The V call is TRBV18, the J call TRBJ2-3; tentatively, D is TRBD2 (6 bases). Trimming took off 6 bases at V and 6 bases at J, with 10 bases between the two ends. Germline CDR1 and CDR2: KGHSH and LQKENI. The CDR3 is made up of 12 amino acids. The CDR3 region has the DNA TGTGCCAGCTCGGATGGAGGGGATACGCAGTATTTT. It is translated as CASSDGGDTQYF.

The chain uses TRBV5-4 and TRBJ2-7; the D gene is possibly TRBD2 (5 bases). Germline CDR1 and CDR2: SGHNT and YYREEE (reference sequence). V lost 6 bases, J lost 6 bases, and 13 bases lay in between. The CDR3 is 12 residues long. CDR3 DNA: TGTGCCAGCACTCTTGACGAGGGCGAGCAGTACTTC. It encodes CASTLDEGEQYF.

This clone has just a few counts. V is TRBV28 and J is TRBJ1-1; 7 nucleotides align to TRBD1. V was clipped by 5 bases and J by 4 bases; unmatched bases: 7. From germline, CDR1 is MDHEN and CDR2 SYDVKM. This CDR3 has 14 amino acids. The CDR3 region is CASSRQGWSTEAFF. Here the CDR3 DNA reads TGTGCCAGCAGTCGACAGGGTTGGAGCACTGAAGCTTTCTTT.

The V and J genes are TRBV6-6 and TRBJ2-1, with 9 bases identical to TRBD1. Germline V gene lookup returns CDR1 MNHNY and CDR2 SVGAGI (reference sequence). The CDR3 consists of 15 residues. Trimming at V came to 5 bases and at J to 5 bases, leaving 7 bases not matched to a gene. CDR3 DNA sequence: TGTGCCAGCAGTCCTCCGACAGGGGGGAACAATGAGCAGTTCTTC. The encoded protein is CASSPPTGGNNEQFF.

This chain connects TRBV7-3 to TRBJ2-2; no firm D call. V was clipped by 2 bases and J by 2 bases, with 6 bases between them. The CDR3 has 14 residues. Germline lookup yields CDR1 SGHTA and CDR2 FQGTGA. The CDR3 region has the DNA TGTGCCAGCAGCTTATCACTCAACACCGGGGAGCTGTTTTTT. This sequence encodes CASSLSLNTGELFF.

The V and J genes are TRBV27 and TRBJ2-7, with TRBD2 identical over 8 bases. Germline V gene lookup returns CDR1 MNHEY and CDR2 SMNVEV (reference sequence). CDR3 length: 14 residues. The V and J ends lost 3 bases and 6 bases, in that order; junction bases with no gene match: 7. CDR3 in amino acids: CASSLGLGLGEQYF. The DNA for the CDR3 is TGTGCCAGCAGTTTGGGACTAGGACTGGGCGAGCAGTACTTC.

This clone was seen a single time. The chain has TRBV19 and TRBJ1-2, with TRBD1 identical over 7 bases. The V and J ends lost 4 bases and 4 bases, in that order; junction bases with no gene match: 9. The germline gives CDR1 LNHDA, CDR2 SQIVND (reference sequence). This CDR3 region has 15 residues. CDR3 in DNA: TGTGCCAGTAGTAGGGCTGAGGGGGCTGGCTATGGCTACACCTTC. Its translation is CASSRAEGAGYGYTF.

This chain uses TRBV11-2 with TRBJ1-3; D is unresolved. CDR3 length: 16 residues. V shed 6 bases and J shed 0 bases, with 15 bases lying between them. Germline CDR1 reads SGHAT; CDR2 reads FQNNGV. CDR3 nucleotides: TGTGCCAGCAGACGGGTGTGGGAGAGCTCTGGAAACACCATATATTTT. This encodes CASRRVWESSGNTIYF.

This chain uses TRBV7-9 with TRBJ2-3; a weak D match, TRBD2 (5 bases). Trimming took off 5 bases at V and 5 bases at J, with 14 bases between the two ends. This CDR3 has 14 amino acids. Germline V gene data show CDR1 as SEHNR and CDR2 as FQNEAQ (reference sequence). The CDR3 here is CASSPSSGGDTQYF. DNA for the CDR3: TGTGCCAGCAGCCCCTCGAGCGGAGGAGATACGCAGTATTTT.

This clone was detected only a few times. This sequence joins TRBV16 and TRBJ1-1; D gene unclear. CDR3 length equals 12 residues. The ends were cut back, 4 bases at V and 6 bases at J, with 9 bases in the middle. Looked up from germline, CDR1 is KGHSY and CDR2 is FQNENV. The CDR3 sequence: CASSPSGSEAFF. The DNA of the CDR3 is TGTGCCAGCAGCCCAAGCGGCTCTGAAGCTTTCTTT.

This clone was seen only once. The chain carries TRBV5-1 and TRBJ1-1; possibly TRBD1 for D (6 bases). Looked up from germline, CDR1 is SGHRS and CDR2 is YFSETQ. The CDR3 totals 15 residues. The V end was cut by 4 bases, the J end by 1 base, with 14 bases between. The DNA for the CDR3 is TGCGCCAGCAGCACGGACGGACAGTCGAACACTGAAGCTTTCTTT. Protein product: CASSTDGQSNTEAFF.

The chain links TRBV11-3 to TRBJ2-1; the match to TRBD2 covers 11 bases. The germline V gene has CDR1 SGHNT and CDR2 YENEEA. This CDR3 has 14 residues. J lost 16 bases, V lost 5 bases, and 13 bases had no gene match. In nucleotides, the CDR3 is TGTGCCAGCAGCACCCAAACTAGCGGGAGAGCTTTTTTCTTC. Amino acid sequence: CASSTQTSGRAFFF.

The chain links TRBV29-1 to TRBJ2-7, with 10 bases identical to TRBD1. V trimming: 1 base; J trimming: 6 bases; junction bases outside the gene matches: 3. The CDR3 consists of 13 residues. Germline V CDR1 and CDR2: SQVTM, ANQGSEA. CDR3 in DNA: TGCAGCGTTGAAGGGACAGGGGGGAGCGAGCAGTACTTC. It yields the protein CSVEGTGGSEQYF.

The V call is TRBV6-1, the J call TRBJ2-3, with 7 bases that match TRBD1. V trimming: 6 bases; J trimming: 6 bases; junction bases outside the gene matches: 6. Germline CDR1 MNHNS, CDR2 SASEGT. CDR3 length: 13 residues. The CDR3 DNA reads TGTGCCAGCAGGATACAGGGGAGTGATACGCAGTATTTT. Encoded protein: CASRIQGSDTQYF.

The genes are TRBV7-9 and TRBJ2-5; 7 bases match TRBD2. The junction had 5 bases not matched to a gene; V was cut back by 5 bases and J by 2 bases. The germline V gene has CDR1 SEHNR and CDR2 FQNEAQ (reference sequence). CDR3 length: 14 residues. CDR3 DNA: TGTGCCAGCAGCCCTCCGGGACTACAAGAGACCCAGTACTTC. As protein: CASSPPGLQETQYF.

V is TRBV29-1 and J is TRBJ1-2; 7 bases fit TRBD1. Germline V lookup: CDR1 SQVTM, CDR2 ANQGSEA. The CDR3 extends over 13 amino acids. With 6 bases clipped from V and 4 bases from J, the junction kept 8 bases outside the gene matches. This CDR3 reads CSVGTAEIYGYTF. DNA of the CDR3: TGCAGCGTCGGGACAGCCGAAATCTATGGCTACACCTTC. Drawing the rest from reference TRBV29-1 and TRBJ1-2, the complete variable domain is SAVISQKPSRDICQRGTSLTIQCQVDSQVTMMFWYRQQPGQSLTLIATANQGSEATYESGFVIDKFPISRPNLTFSTLTVSNMSPEDSSIYLCSVGTAEIYGYTFGSGTRLTVV.

J is TRBJ1-2 and V is TRBV5-4, with 10 positions matching TRBD1. Per the germline V gene, CDR1 is SGHNT and CDR2 is YYREEE (reference sequence). This CDR3 has 14 residues. After removal of 5 bases from V and 8 bases from J, the junction contained 9 bases not matched to a gene. The CDR3 bases are TGTGCCAGCAGATTCAAAGGGACAGGGGTGGGCTACACCTTC. This sequence encodes CASRFKGTGVGYTF.

The genes are TRBV6-4 and TRBJ1-5; perhaps TRBD1 as D (5 bases). Looked up from germline, CDR1 is MRHNA and CDR2 is SNTAGT. Trimming took off 2 bases at V and 9 bases at J, with 8 bases between the two ends. This CDR3 has 12 residues. The CDR3 reads CASSDPGGPQHF. For the CDR3, the DNA is TGTGCCAGCAGTGACCCGGGGGGGCCCCAGCATTTT.

The rearrangement uses TRBV2 and TRBJ1-1, with a possible D match to TRBD1 (6 bases). CDR1 and CDR2 from the germline V gene are SNHLY and FYNNEI. Trimming left V 6 bases short and J 2 bases short, with 13 bases between. The CDR3 runs to 14 residues. The CDR3 DNA reads as TGTGCCAGCAGCTGGACAGAATCCAACACTGAAGCTTTCTTT. This codes for CASSWTESNTEAFF.

This clone was recorded only once. The chain couples TRBV27 to TRBJ2-1; 9 bases map to TRBD1. This CDR3 is 15 amino acids long. CDR1 and CDR2 (germline): MNHEY, SMNVEV (reference sequence). The V segment lost 5 bases and the J segment 1 base; nucleotides outside the gene matches: 3. The CDR3 here is CASSLDRGSYNEQFF. In DNA form, the CDR3 reads TGTGCCAGCAGTCTCGACAGGGGGTCCTACAATGAGCAGTTCTTC.

The chain has TRBV4-1 and TRBJ1-1; the D gene is possibly TRBD1 (5 bases). V was cut by 0 bases and J by 5 bases, with 13 bases left in between. This CDR3 is built from 15 residues. CDR1 and CDR2 from the germline V gene are MGHRA and YSYEKL. CDR3 region: CASSQEVAGRTEAFF. As DNA, the CDR3 is TGCGCCAGCAGCCAAGAAGTTGCAGGGCGGACTGAAGCTTTCTTT.

This chain links TRBV5-1 with TRBJ1-4, with 10 bases lining up with TRBD1. The germline V gene has CDR1 SGHRS and CDR2 YFSETQ. Losses at the gene ends were 4 bases for V and 7 bases for J; bases not matched to a gene: 7. This CDR3 is built from 15 residues. CDR3 in DNA: TGCGCCAGCAGCGAGACAGGGGGCGCCTCTGAAAAACTGTTTTTT. Residues: CASSETGGASEKLFF.